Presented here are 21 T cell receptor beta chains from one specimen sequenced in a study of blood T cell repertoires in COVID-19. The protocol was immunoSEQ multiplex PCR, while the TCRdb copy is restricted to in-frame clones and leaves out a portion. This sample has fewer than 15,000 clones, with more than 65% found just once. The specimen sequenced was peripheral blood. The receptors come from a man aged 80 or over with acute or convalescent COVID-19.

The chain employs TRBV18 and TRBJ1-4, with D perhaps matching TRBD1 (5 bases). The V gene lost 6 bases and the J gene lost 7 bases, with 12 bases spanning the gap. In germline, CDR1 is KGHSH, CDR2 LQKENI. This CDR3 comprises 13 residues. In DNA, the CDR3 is TGTGCCAGCTCCCCTACCGGGGGTGAAAAACTGTTTTTT. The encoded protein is CASSPTGGEKLFF.

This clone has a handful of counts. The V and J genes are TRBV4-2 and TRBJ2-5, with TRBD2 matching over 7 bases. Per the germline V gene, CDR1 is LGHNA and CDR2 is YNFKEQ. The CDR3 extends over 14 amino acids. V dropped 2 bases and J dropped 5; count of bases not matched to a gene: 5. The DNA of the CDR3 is TGTGCCAGCAGCCAACCGGGGGGAGGGGAGACCCAGTACTTC. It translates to CASSQPGGGETQYF.

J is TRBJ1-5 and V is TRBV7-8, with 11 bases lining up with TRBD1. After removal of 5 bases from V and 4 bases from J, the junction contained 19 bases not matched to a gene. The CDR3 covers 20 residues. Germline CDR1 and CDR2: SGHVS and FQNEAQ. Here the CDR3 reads CASSHRLVRDRGFGNQPQHF. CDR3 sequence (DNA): TGTGCCAGCAGCCACCGTCTAGTGAGGGACAGGGGGTTTGGGAATCAGCCCCAGCATTTT.

This CDR3 is CATGAAGKETQYF. In nucleotides, the CDR3 is TGTGCCACCGGAGCGGCGGGTAAAGAGACCCAGTACTTC. The chain recombines TRBV10-3 with TRBJ2-5, with a possible D match to TRBD2 (5 bases). CDR1 is ENHRY and CDR2 is SYGVKD in the germline V gene. The CDR3 length is 13 residues. With 10 bases removed from V and 3 bases from J, the gap between germline ends came to 15 bases.

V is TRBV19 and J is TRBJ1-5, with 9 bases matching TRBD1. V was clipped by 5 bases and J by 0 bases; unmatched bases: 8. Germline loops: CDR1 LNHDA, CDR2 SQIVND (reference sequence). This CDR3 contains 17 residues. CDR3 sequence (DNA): TGTGCCAGTAGTGCTGGGACAGGGAGACTTAGCAATCAGCCCCAGCATTTT. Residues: CASSAGTGRLSNQPQHF.

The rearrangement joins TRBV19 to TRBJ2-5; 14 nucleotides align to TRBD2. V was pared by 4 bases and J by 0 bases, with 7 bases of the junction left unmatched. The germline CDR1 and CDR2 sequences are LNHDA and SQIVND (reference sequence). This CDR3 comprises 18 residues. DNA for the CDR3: TGTGCCAGTAGTAGGACTAGCGGGGGGCTGCTGTACCAAGAGACCCAGTACTTC. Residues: CASSRTSGGLLYQETQYF.

CDR3 nucleotide sequence: TGCAGCGCCATAAAACGGACAGGGAGGGACACTGAAGCTTTCTTT. This encodes CSAIKRTGRDTEAFF. The gene calls are TRBV29-1 and TRBJ1-1; TRBD1 matches 8 bases. V was pared by 7 bases and J by 3 bases, with 13 bases of the junction left unmatched. The CDR3 covers 15 residues. Germline V gives CDR1 SQVTM, CDR2 ANQGSEA.

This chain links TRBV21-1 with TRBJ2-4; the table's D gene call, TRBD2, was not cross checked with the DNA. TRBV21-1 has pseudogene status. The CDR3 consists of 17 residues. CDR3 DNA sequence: TGTGCCAGCAGCAAAGCGTTGACAGTGGAGGGGCGAAACATTCAGTACTTC. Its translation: CASSKALTVEGRNIQYF.

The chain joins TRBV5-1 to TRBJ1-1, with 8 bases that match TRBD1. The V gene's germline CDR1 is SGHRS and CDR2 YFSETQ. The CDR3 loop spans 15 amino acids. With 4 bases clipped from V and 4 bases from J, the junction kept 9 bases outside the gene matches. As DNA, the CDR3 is TGCGCCAGCAGCCAGCTGACAGGGGAAGGCACTGAAGCTTTCTTT. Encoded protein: CASSQLTGEGTEAFF.

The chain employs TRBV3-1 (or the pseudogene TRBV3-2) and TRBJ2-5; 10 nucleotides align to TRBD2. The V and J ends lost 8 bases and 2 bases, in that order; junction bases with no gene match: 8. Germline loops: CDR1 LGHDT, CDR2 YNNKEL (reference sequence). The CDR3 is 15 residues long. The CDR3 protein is CASQFSGGVQETQYF. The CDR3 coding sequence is TGTGCCAGCCAATTCAGCGGGGGGGTTCAAGAGACCCAGTACTTC.

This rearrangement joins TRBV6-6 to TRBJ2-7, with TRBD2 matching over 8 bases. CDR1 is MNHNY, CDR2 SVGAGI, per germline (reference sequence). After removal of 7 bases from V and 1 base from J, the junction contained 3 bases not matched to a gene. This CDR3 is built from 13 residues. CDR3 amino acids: CASKGLASYEQYF. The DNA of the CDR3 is TGTGCCAGCAAAGGACTAGCTTCCTACGAGCAGTACTTC.

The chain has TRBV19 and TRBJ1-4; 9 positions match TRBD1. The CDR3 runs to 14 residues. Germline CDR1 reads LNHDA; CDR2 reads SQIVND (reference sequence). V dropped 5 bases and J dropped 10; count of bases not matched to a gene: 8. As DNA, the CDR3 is TGTGCCAGTAGTCCACCCGGACAGGGGCGAAAACTGTTTTTT. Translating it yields CASSPPGQGRKLFF.

The CDR3 DNA sequence: TGTGCCAGCAGAGGGGATGGGGCCCTGACCGGGGAGCTGTTTTTT. Encoded protein: CASRGDGALTGELFF. The chain is built from TRBV2 and TRBJ2-2; D is possibly TRBD1 (5 bases). V was cut by 6 bases and J by 5 bases, with 16 bases left in between. The CDR3 is made up of 15 amino acids. Germline V gene data show CDR1 as SNHLY and CDR2 as FYNNEI.

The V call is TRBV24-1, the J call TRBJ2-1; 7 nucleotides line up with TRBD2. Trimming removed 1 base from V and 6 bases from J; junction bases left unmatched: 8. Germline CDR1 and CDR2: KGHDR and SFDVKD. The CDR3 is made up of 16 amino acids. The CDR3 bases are TGTGCCACCAGTGATTTACCCGGGACTACCTCCAATGAGCAGTTCTTC. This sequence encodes CATSDLPGTTSNEQFF.

The CDR3 here is CATRGVGTEAFF. Here the CDR3 DNA reads TGTGCCACCAGAGGGGTGGGCACTGAAGCTTTCTTT. V is TRBV24-1 and J is TRBJ1-1; weak D call: TRBD1 (5 bases). Trimming cost V 7 bases and J 4 bases, with 9 bases left between them. The germline V gene encodes CDR1 KGHDR and CDR2 SFDVKD. This CDR3 is built from 12 residues.

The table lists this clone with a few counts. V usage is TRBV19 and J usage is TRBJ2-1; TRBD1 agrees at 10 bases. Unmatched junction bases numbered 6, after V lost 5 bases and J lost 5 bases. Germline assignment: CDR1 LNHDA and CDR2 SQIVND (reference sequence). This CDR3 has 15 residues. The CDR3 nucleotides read TGTGCCAGTAGTCCGCGACAGGGGGCCAACAATGAGCAGTTCTTC. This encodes CASSPRQGANNEQFF.

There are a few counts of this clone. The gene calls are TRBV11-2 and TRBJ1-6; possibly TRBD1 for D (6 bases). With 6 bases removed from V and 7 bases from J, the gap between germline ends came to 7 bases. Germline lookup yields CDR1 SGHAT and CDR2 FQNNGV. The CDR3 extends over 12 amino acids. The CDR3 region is CASRGTNSPLHF. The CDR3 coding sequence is TGTGCCAGCAGAGGGACAAATTCACCCCTCCACTTT.

The CDR3 nucleotides read TGTGCCAGCAGTTCGACGGGGGGAAGTATCTATGGCTACACCTTC. Protein sequence: CASSSTGGSIYGYTF. The chain links TRBV5-4 to TRBJ1-2; weak D call: TRBD1 (5 bases). Germline CDR1 is SGHNT and CDR2 is YYREEE (reference sequence). Trimming shortened V by 5 bases and J by 4 bases, and 18 bases separated the two germline ends. The CDR3 covers 15 residues.

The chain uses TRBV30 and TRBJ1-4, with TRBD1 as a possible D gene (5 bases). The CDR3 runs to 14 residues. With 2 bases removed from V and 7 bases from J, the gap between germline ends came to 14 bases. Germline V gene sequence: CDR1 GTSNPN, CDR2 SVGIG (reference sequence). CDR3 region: CAWSRWQGTEKLFF. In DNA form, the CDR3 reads TGTGCCTGGAGTAGATGGCAGGGAACTGAAAAACTGTTTTTT.

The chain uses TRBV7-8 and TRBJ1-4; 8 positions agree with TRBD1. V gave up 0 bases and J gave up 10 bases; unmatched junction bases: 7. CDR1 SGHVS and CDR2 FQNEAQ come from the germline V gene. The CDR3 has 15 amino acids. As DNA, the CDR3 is TGTGCCAGCAGCTTAGCCTTCCGGACAGGGCGAAAACTGTTTTTT. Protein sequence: CASSLAFRTGRKLFF.

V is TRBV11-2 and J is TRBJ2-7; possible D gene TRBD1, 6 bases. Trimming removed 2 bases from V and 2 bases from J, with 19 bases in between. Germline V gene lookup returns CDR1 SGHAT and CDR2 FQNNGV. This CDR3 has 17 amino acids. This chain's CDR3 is CASSLSYGGAKPYEQYF. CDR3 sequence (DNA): TGTGCCAGCAGCTTATCTTATGGGGGCGCCAAGCCCTACGAGCAGTACTTC.